Listed here are 4 T cell receptor beta chains from one sample, sequenced in a study of T cells in Graves' hyperthyroidism and ophthalmopathy. Researchers amplified the TCR beta CDR3 regions from RNA transcripts. The HTBI primer set was used in a first-round RT-PCR of the TCR CDR3. MiXCR was run by TCRdb on the multiplex PCR reads, yielding one entry per CDR3 protein. The sample has about 610,000 distinct CDR3 sequences; roughly 14% are singletons. Input material: blood. The receptors originated from a woman aged 40-49 years with Graves' ophthalmopathy.

This clonotype was detected many times. The CDR3: CASSLEQGMGTDTQYF. The DNA of the CDR3 is TGTGCCAGCAGTTTAGAGCAGGGGATGGGGACAGATACGCAGTATTTT. This chain links TRBV12-3 or TRBV12-4 with TRBJ2-3; tentatively, D is TRBD1 (6 bases). Between the trimmed V and J ends, which lost 1 base and 3 bases, there was a span of 14 bases. This CDR3 contains 16 residues.

As concerns this clonotype: At one end, the junction sequence differs from germline, possibly due to a read error. V gene TRBV7-7 combines with J gene TRBJ2-2; TRBD2 aligns across 11 bases. The CDR3 extends over 15 amino acids. Germline V lookup: CDR1 SSHAT, CDR2 FNYEAQ (reference sequence). The CDR3 sequence: CASSPTSGATGELFF. The CDR3 coding sequence is TGTGCTAGCAGCCCGACTAGCGGGGCCACCGGGGAGCTGTTTTTT.

This clonotype occurred once. V is TRBV6-1 and J is TRBJ1-5; D remains ambiguous. Germline CDR1 reads MNHNS; CDR2 reads SASEGT. Trimming removed 5 bases at V and 3 bases at J, with 17 bases between. The CDR3 loop spans 16 amino acids. The chain's CDR3 is CASSRSRMGLNQPQHF. The CDR3 DNA sequence: TGTGCCAGCAGTCGCTCAAGAATGGGTCTCAATCAGCCCCAGCATTTT.

This clonotype was observed a few times. The chain has TRBV7-3 and TRBJ1-1; D may be TRBD1 (5 bases). CDR1 and CDR2 from the germline V gene are SGHTA and FQGTGA. Between the trimmed V and J ends, which lost 2 bases and 8 bases, there was a span of 9 bases. The length of the CDR3 is 12 residues. The CDR3 sequence is CASSLSGQEAFF. The CDR3 nucleotides are TGTGCCAGCAGCTTATCTGGACAAGAAGCTTTCTTT.